This TCR beta chain was identified in a study of blood T cell repertoires in COVID-19. The method was immunoSEQ multiplex PCR; TCRdb's version includes in-frame clones alone and lacks a portion of them. Of more than 150,000 clones detected, 75% to 90% appear once; the ten largest clones hold 15%. The germline CDR1 and CDR2 sequences are LNHDA and SQIVND (reference sequence). This CDR3 contains 13 residues. Trimming at V came to 3 bases and at J to 4 bases, leaving 0 bases not matched to a gene. J is TRBJ1-1 and V is TRBV19, with 9 bases fitting TRBD1. This sequence was found in a woman aged 35 to 49 with acute or convalescent COVID-19. The sample was peripheral blood. CDR3 sequence reads: CASSMDRGTEAFF. CDR3 DNA: TGTGCCAGTAGTATGGACAGGGGCACTGAAGCTTTCTTT.